The 11 T cell receptor beta chains given below trace back to one sample, sequenced in a study of blood T cell repertoires in COVID-19. Some clones are missing from TCRdb's copy, which holds only in-frame ones; the method was immunoSEQ multiplex PCR. The sample shows some 400,000 clones, around 84% of them seen only once. The sample was peripheral blood. Source of these receptors: a human donor in a cohort sampled during active COVID-19.

The sample holds a few counts of this clone. The chain combines TRBV7-8 with TRBJ1-5; no clear D. CDR1 is SGHVS and CDR2 is FQNEAQ in the germline V gene. V dropped 1 base and J dropped 0 bases, with 4 bases sitting between them. The CDR3 contains 14 residues. The CDR3 reads CASSLGYSNQPQHF. The CDR3 DNA reads as TGTGCCAGCAGCTTAGGCTATAGCAATCAGCCCCAGCATTTT.

The chain joins TRBV7-9 to TRBJ2-5; the D gene is possibly TRBD1 (6 bases). The germline CDR1 and CDR2 sequences are SEHNR and FQNEAQ (reference sequence). V lost 2 bases, J lost 5 bases, and 9 bases lay in between. This CDR3 has 13 amino acids. In DNA form, the CDR3 reads TGTGCCAGCAGCTTAAATACAGGGGAGACCCAGTACTTC. Protein sequence: CASSLNTGETQYF.

This clone was counted only a few times. The V call is TRBV6-1, the J call TRBJ1-1; TRBD1 matches at 9 bases. CDR1 and CDR2 (germline): MNHNS, SASEGT. The CDR3 spans 16 residues. The trim removed 2 bases at V and 5 bases at J, leaving 9 bases unmatched. As DNA, the CDR3 is TGTGCCAGCAGTGAATTACCGGGACAGGGCGGGACTGAAGCTTTCTTT. Translating it yields CASSELPGQGGTEAFF.

V usage is TRBV5-3 and J usage is TRBJ1-5; 10 nucleotides align to TRBD1. TRBV5-3 is recorded as an ORF, its role being uncertain. The CDR3 has 19 amino acids. Losses at the gene ends were 4 bases for V and 6 bases for J; bases not matched to a gene: 19. CDR3 DNA: TGTGCCAGAAGCCCAGAGCGGGACAGGGGCCCAGCCGCACGTCAGCCCCAGCATTTT. Translation gives CARSPERDRGPAARQPQHF.

The chain links TRBV7-9 to TRBJ2-2, with 8 bases identical to TRBD2. Germline V gene data show CDR1 as SEHNR and CDR2 as FQNEAQ (reference sequence). The trim removed 4 bases at V and 4 bases at J, leaving 5 bases unmatched. This CDR3 is 15 amino acids long. CDR3 sequence: CASSSLSGGTGELFF. The CDR3 DNA is TGTGCCAGCAGCTCTCTGAGCGGGGGCACCGGGGAGCTGTTTTTT.

The gene calls are TRBV10-1 and TRBJ2-7; TRBD1 is a possible D gene (6 bases). Germline CDR1 and CDR2: WNHNN and SYGVQD (reference sequence). This CDR3 has 16 amino acids. Trimming pared 2 bases from V and 3 bases from J, leaving 17 bases between. The DNA for the CDR3 is TGCGCCAGCAGTGAGACACGGGCAGGGGTGCGCTACGAGCAGTACTTC. It translates to CASSETRAGVRYEQYF.

The table lists this clone with a count of one. The chain links TRBV3-1 (or the pseudogene TRBV3-2) to TRBJ2-3; TRBD1 matches at 8 bases. CDR1 is LGHDT and CDR2 is YNNKEL in the germline V gene (reference sequence). V was clipped by 0 bases and J by 5 bases; unmatched bases: 4. This CDR3 has 15 residues. For the CDR3, the DNA is TGTGCCAGCAGCCAAGAGACAGGGGCTTTAGATACGCAGTATTTT. Its protein is CASSQETGALDTQYF.

The chain links TRBV5-3 to TRBJ1-2, with D unclear. TRBV5-3 carries the ORF label, with uncertain function. The CDR3 is 12 residues long. V was cut by 3 bases and J by 7 bases, with 10 bases left in between. CDR3 loop: CARSWADIGYTF. DNA for the CDR3: TGTGCCAGAAGCTGGGCCGATATTGGCTACACCTTC.

This clone was picked up one time. CDR3 DNA: TGCGCCAGCAGCCAAAAAAAGGGACAGGGGGCAAACACTGAAGCTTTCTTT. Translating gives CASSQKKGQGANTEAFF. The chain combines TRBV4-1 with TRBJ1-1; 12 positions match TRBD1. Germline values: CDR1 MGHRA, CDR2 YSYEKL. Trimming removed 2 bases from V and 2 bases from J; junction bases left unmatched: 6. This CDR3 contains 17 residues.

In nucleotides, the CDR3 is TGCGCCAGCAGCTTGGGAGCCCGGCAGAGACTAAGCTACGAGCAGTACTTC. It codes for CASSLGARQRLSYEQYF. The J gene is TRBJ2-7, the V gene TRBV5-1, with D perhaps matching TRBD2 (5 bases). V was trimmed by 0 bases and J by 3 bases, leaving 19 bases between them. CDR1 is SGHRS, CDR2 YFSETQ, per germline. The CDR3 contains 17 residues.

The V call is TRBV30, the J call TRBJ1-5, with D unclear. Trimming left V 6 bases short and J 6 bases short, with 12 bases between. CDR3 length: 12 residues. CDR1 is GTSNPN and CDR2 is SVGIG in the germline V gene (reference sequence). The CDR3 DNA is TGTGCCTGTGCGGAAATGGGTCAGCCCCAGCATTTT. This gives the protein CACAEMGQPQHF.